The clone carrying this TCR beta chain came up a few times. Its target is not known. Carrying unique molecular identifiers, the cDNA also gained a universal primer site through template switching. One entry per CDR3 protein, called by TCRdb with MiXCR from the 5' RACE reads. The sample lists 500,000 or so distinct CDR3 sequences; about 14% were seen once. The data were taken from a study of identical twins. Study-wide results and caveats: The models gave estimates that fell short of the out-of-frame TCR alpha sharing seen in monozygotic twins. Partial confounding of zero-insertion analyses by invariant MAIT and iNKT cells was possible.

Germline lookup yields CDR1 SGHDT and CDR2 YYEEEE. This CDR3 has 13 amino acids. V was clipped by 4 bases and J by 4 bases; unmatched bases: 1. These same data were also listed under a study on yellow fever vaccine responses in identical twins.

This sequence was found in a young woman in good health. What was sequenced was CD4+ T cells sorted from blood. This chain joins TRBV5-6 and TRBJ2-5, with 10 bases aligning to TRBD1. DNA for the CDR3: TGTGCCAGCAGCGGGGACAGGGGAGAGACCCAGTACTTC. Amino acids: CASSGDRGETQYF.